The T cell receptor beta chain under discussion was sequenced for a study of STAT5B mutations in CD4+ large granular lymphocyte leukemia. The CDR3 sequence is 15 residues long. Germline lookup yields CDR1 MGHRA and CDR2 YSYEKL. Trimming pared 5 bases from V and 8 bases from J, leaving 19 bases between. Measured with immunoSEQ multiplex PCR; TCRdb has only the in-frame clones, and not every one. The table includes 25,000 to 30,000 clones, 81% detected once. The rearrangement links TRBV4-1 to TRBJ2-1; possible D gene TRBD2, 6 bases. The sequenced sample consisted of CD4+ T cells from blood buffy coats. The source of this sequence is a human donor in good health. In nucleotides, the CDR3 is TGCGCCAGCAGCGCCCTGCCTGGGGGGAAGGATGAGCAGTTCTTC. Translated, it gives CASSALPGGKDEQFF.